These T cell receptor beta chains were read from a single sample in a study of T cells after posttransplantation cyclophosphamide. Generated by immunoSEQ multiplex PCR, the TCRdb table keeps only in-frame clones and is missing some. The sample is made up of some 23,000 clones, none counted only once. Sequencing was performed on PBMCs. These receptor sequences come from a woman in her 50s in good health, CMV-negative, and a related stem cell transplant donor. The CDR3 runs from the conserved cysteine through the conserved F or W. D genes are given only for firm matches. Size tells how often a clone was seen (once, few, many) or the class of an expanded clone, and some rows leave it out.

>TRBV6-1|many|TRBJ2-1|TRBD2
TGTGCCAGCAGTGAAACGGCGGGAGAGAGGGAGCAGTTCTTC
CASSETAGEREQFF
>TRBV6-5|many|TRBJ1-1|.
TGTGCCAGCAGTTACTCCTGGACGGGAAACACTGAAGCTTTCTTT
CASSYSWTGNTEAFF
>TRBV5-4|many|TRBJ2-7|TRBD1
TGTGCCAGCAGCTTGGACGGACAGGTTAACTACGAGCAGTACTTC
CASSLDGQVNYEQYF
>TRBV11-1|.|TRBJ2-1|TRBD2
TGTGCCAGCAGCCGAAGGGACCGGGGGGATCCTACCTACAATGAGCAGTTCTTC
CASSRRDRGDPTYNEQFF
>TRBV6-5|many|TRBJ1-6|TRBD1
TGTGCCAGCAGTCCCGAGACAGGGAATTCACCCCTCCACTTT
CASSPETGNSPLHF
>TRBV27|many|TRBJ2-1|TRBD2
TGTGCCAGCAGAGGGACTAGTCTGTTGGGTGAGCAGTTCTTC
CASRGTSLLGEQFF
>TRBV6-6|many|TRBJ1-6|.
TGTGCCAGCAACCACGGTGAGGGAAATAATTCACCCCTCCACTTT
CASNHGEGNNSPLHF
>TRBV30|many|TRBJ1-1|.
TGTGCCTGGAGTACAGGTCCTGAAGCTTTCTTT
CAWSTGPEAFF
>TRBV4-2|few|TRBJ1-2|.
TGTGCCAGCAGCTCCGGGGTATACTATGGCTACACCTTC
CASSSGVYYGYTF
>TRBV18|few|TRBJ2-5|TRBD2
TGTGCCAGCTCACCAAGTCCAACTAGCGGGAGTTACCCCCTGGTTGGTAAAGAGACCCAGTACTTC
CASSPSPTSGSYPLVGKETQYF
>TRBV9|many|TRBJ2-1|.
TGTGCCAGCAGCGTTTCGGGACTCTACAATGAGCAGTTCTTC
CASSVSGLYNEQFF
>TRBV19|many|TRBJ1-2|.
TGTGCCACCACCGGGATGGGTTTCGGCTATGGCTACACCTTC
CATTGMGFGYGYTF